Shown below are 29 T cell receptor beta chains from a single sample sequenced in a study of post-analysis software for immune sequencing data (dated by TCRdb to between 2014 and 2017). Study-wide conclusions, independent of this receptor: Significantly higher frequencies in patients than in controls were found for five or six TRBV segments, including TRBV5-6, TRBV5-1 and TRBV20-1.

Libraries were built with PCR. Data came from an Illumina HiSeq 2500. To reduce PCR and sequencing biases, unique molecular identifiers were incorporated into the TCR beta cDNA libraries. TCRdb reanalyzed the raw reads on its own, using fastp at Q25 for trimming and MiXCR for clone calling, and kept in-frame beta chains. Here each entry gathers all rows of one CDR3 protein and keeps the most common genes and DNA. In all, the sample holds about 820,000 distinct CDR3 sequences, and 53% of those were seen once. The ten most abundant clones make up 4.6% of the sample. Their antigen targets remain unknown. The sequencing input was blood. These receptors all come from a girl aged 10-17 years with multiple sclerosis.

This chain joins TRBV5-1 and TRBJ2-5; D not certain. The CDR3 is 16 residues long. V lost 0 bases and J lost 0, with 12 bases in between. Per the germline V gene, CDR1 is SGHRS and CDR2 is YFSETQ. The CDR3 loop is CASSLALFRYQETQYF. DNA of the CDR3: TGCGCCAGCAGCTTGGCTCTCTTCCGGTACCAAGAGACCCAGTACTTC. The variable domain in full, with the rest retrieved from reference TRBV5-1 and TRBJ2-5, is KAGVTQTPRYLIKTRGQQVTLSCSPISGHRSVSWYQQTPGQGLQFLFEYFSETQRNKGNFPGRFSGRQFSNSRSEMNVSTLELGDSALYLCASSLALFRYQETQYFGPGTRLLVL.

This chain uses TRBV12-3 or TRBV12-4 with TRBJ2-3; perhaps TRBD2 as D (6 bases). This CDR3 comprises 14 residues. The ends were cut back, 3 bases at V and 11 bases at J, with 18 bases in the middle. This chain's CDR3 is CASSFSLREGRQYF. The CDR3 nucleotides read TGTGCCAGCAGTTTTTCGTTGCGGGAAGGGAGGCAGTATTTT.

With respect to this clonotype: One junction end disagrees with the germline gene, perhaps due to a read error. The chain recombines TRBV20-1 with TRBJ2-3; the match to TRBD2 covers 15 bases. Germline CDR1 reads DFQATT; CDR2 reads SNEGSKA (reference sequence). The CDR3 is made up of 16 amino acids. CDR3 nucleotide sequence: TGCAGTGCGCCCGGACTAGCGGGGGGGTACACACATACGCAGTATTTT. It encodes CSAPGLAGGYTHTQYF.

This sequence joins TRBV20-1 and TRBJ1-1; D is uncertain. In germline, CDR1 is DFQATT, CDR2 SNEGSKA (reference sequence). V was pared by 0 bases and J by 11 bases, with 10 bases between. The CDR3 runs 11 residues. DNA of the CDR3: TGCAGTGCTAGAGACCAGGTAGGGGCTTTCTTT. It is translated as CSARDQVGAFF.

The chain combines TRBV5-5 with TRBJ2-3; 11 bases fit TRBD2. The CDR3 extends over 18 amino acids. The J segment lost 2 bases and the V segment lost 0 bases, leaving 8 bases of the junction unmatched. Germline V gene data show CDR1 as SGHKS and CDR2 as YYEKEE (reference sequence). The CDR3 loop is CASSLEWTSGFDTDTQYF. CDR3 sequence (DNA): TGTGCCAGCAGCTTGGAATGGACTAGCGGGTTTGACACAGATACGCAGTATTTT.

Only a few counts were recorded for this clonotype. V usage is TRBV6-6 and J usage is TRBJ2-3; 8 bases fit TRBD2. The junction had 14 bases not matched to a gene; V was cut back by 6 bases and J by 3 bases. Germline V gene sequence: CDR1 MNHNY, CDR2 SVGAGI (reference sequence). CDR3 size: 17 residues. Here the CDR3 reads CASSRPLDAGGTDTQYF. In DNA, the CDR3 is TGTGCCAGCAGCCGTCCCCTGGATGCGGGGGGTACAGATACGCAGTATTTT.

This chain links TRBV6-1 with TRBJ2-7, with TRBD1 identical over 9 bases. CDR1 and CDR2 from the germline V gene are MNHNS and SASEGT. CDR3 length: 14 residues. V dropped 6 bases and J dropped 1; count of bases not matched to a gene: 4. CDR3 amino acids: CASRDRGESYEQYF. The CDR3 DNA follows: TGTGCCAGCAGGGACAGGGGCGAATCCTACGAGCAGTACTTC.

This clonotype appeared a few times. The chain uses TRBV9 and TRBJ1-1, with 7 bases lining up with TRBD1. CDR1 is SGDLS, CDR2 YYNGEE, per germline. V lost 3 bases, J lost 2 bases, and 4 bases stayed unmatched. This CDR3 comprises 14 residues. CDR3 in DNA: TGTGCCAGCAGCGCTGCAGGGGGAAACACTGAAGCTTTCTTT. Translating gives CASSAAGGNTEAFF.

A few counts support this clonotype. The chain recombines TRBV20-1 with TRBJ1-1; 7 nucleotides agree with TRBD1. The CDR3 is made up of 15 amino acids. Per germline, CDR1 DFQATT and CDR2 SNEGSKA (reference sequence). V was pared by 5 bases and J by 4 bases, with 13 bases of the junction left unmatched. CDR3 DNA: TGCAGTGCTCCCGGACAGGAGGTTGGGAGCACTGAAGCTTTCTTT. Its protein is CSAPGQEVGSTEAFF.

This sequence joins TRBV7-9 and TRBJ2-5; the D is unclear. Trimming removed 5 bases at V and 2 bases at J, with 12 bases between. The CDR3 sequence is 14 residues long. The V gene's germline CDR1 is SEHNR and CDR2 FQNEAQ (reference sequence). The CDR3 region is CASSNPDGQETQYF. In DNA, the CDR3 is TGTGCCAGCAGCAATCCGGACGGACAAGAGACCCAGTACTTC.

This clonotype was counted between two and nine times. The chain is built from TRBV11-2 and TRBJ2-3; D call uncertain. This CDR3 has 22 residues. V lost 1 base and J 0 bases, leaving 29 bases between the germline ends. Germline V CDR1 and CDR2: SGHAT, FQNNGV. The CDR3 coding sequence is TGTGCCAGCAGCTTAGTCCCCGCCCGGTGGCGCGGCCTACCCTTTAGCACAGATACGCAGTATTTT. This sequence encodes CASSLVPARWRGLPFSTDTQYF.

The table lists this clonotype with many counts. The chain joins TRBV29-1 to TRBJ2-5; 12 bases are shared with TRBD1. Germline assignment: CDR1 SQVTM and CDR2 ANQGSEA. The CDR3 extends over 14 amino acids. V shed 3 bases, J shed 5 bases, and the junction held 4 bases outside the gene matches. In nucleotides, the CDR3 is TGCAGCGTTGAGGGACAGGGGGCCGGGGAGACCCAGTACTTC. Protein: CSVEGQGAGETQYF.

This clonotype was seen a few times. The CDR3 protein is CASSPEGQNSYEQYF. The CDR3 DNA sequence: TGTGCCAGCAGTCCCGAGGGACAGAACTCCTACGAGCAGTACTTC. The chain links TRBV6-4 to TRBJ2-7; 7 bases agree with TRBD1. This CDR3 comprises 15 residues. V was pared by 5 bases and J by 0 bases, with 7 bases of the junction left unmatched. In germline, CDR1 is MRHNA, CDR2 SNTAGT.

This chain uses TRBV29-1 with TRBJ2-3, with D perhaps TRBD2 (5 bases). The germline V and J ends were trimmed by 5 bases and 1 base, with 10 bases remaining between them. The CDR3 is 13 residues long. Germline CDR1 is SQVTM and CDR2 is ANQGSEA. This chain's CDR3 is CSVLYGGTDTQYF. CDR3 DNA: TGCAGCGTTCTCTACGGGGGCACAGATACGCAGTATTTT.

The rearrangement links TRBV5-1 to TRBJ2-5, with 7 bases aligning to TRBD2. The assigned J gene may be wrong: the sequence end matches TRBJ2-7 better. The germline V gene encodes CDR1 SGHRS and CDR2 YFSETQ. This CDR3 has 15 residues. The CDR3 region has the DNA TGCGCCAGCAGCCTTAAACCGGGACTACAGAGCGAGCAGTACTTC. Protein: CASSLKPGLQSEQYF.

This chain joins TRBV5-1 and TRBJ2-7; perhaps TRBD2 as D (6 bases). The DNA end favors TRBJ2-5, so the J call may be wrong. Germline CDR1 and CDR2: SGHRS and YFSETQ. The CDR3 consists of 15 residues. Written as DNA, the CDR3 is TGCGCCAGCAGCTTGGCCGCAGGGAGCGGGGAGACCCAGTACTTC. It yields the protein CASSLAAGSGETQYF.

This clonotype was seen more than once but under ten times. CDR3 DNA sequence: TGTGCCAGCAGCTCTTTCCAGGGGGCCGGATACAATGAGCAGTTCTTC. It encodes CASSSFQGAGYNEQFF. The chain joins TRBV11-3 to TRBJ2-1, with 8 positions matching TRBD1. Germline CDR1 is SGHNT and CDR2 is YENEEA. V gave up 4 bases and J gave up 4 bases; unmatched junction bases: 9. This CDR3 is built from 16 residues. The variable domain in full, with the rest retrieved from reference TRBV11-3 and TRBJ2-1, is EAGVVQSPRYKIIEKKQPVAFWCNPISGHNTLYWYLQNLGQGPELLIRYENEEAVDDSQLPKDRFSAERLKGVDSTLKIQPAELGDSAVYLCASSSFQGAGYNEQFFGPGTRLTVL.

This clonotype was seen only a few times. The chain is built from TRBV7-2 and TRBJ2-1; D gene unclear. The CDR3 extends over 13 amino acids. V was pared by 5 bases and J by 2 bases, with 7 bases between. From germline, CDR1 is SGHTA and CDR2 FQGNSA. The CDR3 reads CASSRATYNEQFF. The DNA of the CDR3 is TGTGCCAGCAGCAGAGCAACCTACAATGAGCAGTTCTTC.

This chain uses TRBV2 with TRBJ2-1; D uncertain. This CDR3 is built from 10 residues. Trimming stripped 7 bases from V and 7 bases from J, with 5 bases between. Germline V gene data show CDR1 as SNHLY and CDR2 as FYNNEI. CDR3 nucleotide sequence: TGTGCCAGCACCGGAAATGAGCAGTTCTTC. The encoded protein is CASTGNEQFF.

The CDR3 protein is CATSRGWTSGNQETQYF. The CDR3 DNA sequence: TGTGCCACCAGCAGAGGATGGACTAGCGGAAACCAAGAGACCCAGTACTTC. This chain joins TRBV15 and TRBJ2-5, with 10 bases lining up with TRBD2. Germline CDR1 is LNHNV and CDR2 is YYDKDF (reference sequence). The V and J ends lost 1 base and 0 bases, in that order; junction bases with no gene match: 5. The CDR3 spans 17 residues.

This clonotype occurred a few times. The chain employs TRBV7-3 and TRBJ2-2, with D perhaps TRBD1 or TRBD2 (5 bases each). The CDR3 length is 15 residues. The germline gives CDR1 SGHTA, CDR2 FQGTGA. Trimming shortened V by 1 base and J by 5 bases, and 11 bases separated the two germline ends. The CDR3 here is CASSLKGRGTGELFF. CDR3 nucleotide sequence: TGTGCCAGCAGCTTAAAGGGACGCGGTACCGGGGAGCTGTTTTTT.

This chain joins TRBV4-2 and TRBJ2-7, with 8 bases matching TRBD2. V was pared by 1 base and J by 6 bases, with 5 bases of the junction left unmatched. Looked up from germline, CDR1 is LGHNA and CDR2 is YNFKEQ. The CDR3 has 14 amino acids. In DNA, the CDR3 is TGTGCCAGCAGCCAAGTCCCGGGAGGGCTCGAGCAGTACTTC. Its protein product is CASSQVPGGLEQYF.

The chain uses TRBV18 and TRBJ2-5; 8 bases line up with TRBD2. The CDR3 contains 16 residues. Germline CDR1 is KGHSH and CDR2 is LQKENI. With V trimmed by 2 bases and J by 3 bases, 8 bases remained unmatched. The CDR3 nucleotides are TGTGCCAGCTCACCAGGGGTGCTAGCGGGCGAAGAGACCCAGTACTTC. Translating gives CASSPGVLAGEETQYF.

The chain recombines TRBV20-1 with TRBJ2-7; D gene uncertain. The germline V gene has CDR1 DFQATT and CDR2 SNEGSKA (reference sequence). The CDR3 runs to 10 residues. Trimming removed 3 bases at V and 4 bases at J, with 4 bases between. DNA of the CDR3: TGCAGTGCTAGGGGGTACGAGCAGTACTTC. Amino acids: CSARGYEQYF.

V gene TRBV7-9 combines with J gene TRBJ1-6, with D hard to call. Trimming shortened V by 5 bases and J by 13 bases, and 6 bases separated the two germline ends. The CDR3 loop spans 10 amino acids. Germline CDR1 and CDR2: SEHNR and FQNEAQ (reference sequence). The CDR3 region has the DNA TGTGCCAGCAGCCCGGACCCCCTCCACTTT. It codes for CASSPDPLHF.

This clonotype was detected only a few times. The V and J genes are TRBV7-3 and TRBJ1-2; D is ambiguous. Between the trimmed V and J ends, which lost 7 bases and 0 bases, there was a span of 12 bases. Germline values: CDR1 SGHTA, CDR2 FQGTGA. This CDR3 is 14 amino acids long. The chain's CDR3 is CASTRGEPNYGYTF. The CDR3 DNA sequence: TGTGCCAGCACCCGAGGAGAGCCTAACTATGGCTACACCTTC.

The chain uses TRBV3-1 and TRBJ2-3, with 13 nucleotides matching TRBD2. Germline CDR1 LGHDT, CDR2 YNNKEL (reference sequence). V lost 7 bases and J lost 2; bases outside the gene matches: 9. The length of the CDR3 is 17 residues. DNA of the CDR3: TGTGCCAGCACCCGAACTAGCGGGAGGGCCCTCACAGATACGCAGTATTTT. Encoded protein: CASTRTSGRALTDTQYF.

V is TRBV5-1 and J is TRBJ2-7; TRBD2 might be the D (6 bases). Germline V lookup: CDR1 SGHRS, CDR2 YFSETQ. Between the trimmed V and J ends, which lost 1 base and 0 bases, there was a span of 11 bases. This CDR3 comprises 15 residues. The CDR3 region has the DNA TGCGCCAGCAGCTTGCTAGCGCCGAACTCCTACGAGCAGTACTTC. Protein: CASSLLAPNSYEQYF.

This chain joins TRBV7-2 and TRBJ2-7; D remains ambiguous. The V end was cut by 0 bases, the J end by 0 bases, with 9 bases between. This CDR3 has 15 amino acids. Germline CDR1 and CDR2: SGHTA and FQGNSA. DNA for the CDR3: TGTGCCAGCAGCTTAGCGCTTAGGCCCTCCTACGAGCAGTACTTC. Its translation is CASSLALRPSYEQYF.